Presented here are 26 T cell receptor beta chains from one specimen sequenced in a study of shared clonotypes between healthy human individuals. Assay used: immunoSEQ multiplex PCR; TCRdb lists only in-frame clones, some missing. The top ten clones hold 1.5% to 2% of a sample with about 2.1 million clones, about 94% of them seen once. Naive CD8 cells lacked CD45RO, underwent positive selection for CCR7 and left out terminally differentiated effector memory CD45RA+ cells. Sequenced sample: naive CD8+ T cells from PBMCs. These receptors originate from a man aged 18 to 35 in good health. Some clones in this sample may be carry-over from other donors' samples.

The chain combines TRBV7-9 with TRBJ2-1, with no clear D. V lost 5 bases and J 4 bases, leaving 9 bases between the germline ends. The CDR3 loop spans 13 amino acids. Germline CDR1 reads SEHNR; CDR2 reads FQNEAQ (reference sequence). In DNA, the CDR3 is TGTGCCAGCAGCATGACTCCTTACAATGAGCAGTTCTTC. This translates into CASSMTPYNEQFF.

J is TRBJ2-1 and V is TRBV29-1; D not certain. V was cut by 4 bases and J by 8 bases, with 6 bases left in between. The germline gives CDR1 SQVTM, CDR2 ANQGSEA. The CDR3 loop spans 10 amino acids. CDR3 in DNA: TGCAGCGTTGGGGCCCATGAGCAGTTCTTC. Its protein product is CSVGAHEQFF.

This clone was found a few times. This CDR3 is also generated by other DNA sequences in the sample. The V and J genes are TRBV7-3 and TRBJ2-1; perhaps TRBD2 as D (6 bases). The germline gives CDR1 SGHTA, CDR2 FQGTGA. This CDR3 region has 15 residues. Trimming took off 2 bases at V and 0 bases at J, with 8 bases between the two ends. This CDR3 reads CASSLDGSSYNEQFF. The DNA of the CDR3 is TGTGCCAGCAGCTTAGACGGGAGCTCCTACAATGAGCAGTTCTTC.

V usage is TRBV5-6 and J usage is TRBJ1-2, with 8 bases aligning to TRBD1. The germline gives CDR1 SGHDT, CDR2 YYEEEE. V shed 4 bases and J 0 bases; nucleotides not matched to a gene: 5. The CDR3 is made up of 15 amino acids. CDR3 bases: TGTGCCAGCAGCGGGGAGACAGGGGCTAACTATGGCTACACCTTC. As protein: CASSGETGANYGYTF.

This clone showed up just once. The CDR3 loop reads CASSTREYIEKLFF. Here the CDR3 DNA reads TGTGCCAGCAGCACCAGGGAGTACATTGAAAAACTGTTTTTT. The chain uses TRBV11-2 and TRBJ1-4, with D perhaps TRBD1 (5 bases). The ends were cut back, 5 bases at V and 7 bases at J, with 14 bases in the middle. CDR3 size: 14 residues. Germline V lookup: CDR1 SGHAT, CDR2 FQNNGV.

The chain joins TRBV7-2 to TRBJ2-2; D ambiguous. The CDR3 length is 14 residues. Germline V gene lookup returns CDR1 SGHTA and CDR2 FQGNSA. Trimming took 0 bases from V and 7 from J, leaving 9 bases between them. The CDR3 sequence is CASSLAGRVGELFF. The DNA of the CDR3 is TGTGCCAGCAGCTTAGCGGGTCGAGTCGGGGAGCTGTTTTTT.

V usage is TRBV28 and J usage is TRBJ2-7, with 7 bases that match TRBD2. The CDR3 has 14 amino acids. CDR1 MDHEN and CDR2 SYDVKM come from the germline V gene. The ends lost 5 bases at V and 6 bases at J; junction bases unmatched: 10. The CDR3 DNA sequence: TGTGCCAGCAGTCCCGGTGGGAGGGTTTCCGAGCAGTACTTC. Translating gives CASSPGGRVSEQYF.

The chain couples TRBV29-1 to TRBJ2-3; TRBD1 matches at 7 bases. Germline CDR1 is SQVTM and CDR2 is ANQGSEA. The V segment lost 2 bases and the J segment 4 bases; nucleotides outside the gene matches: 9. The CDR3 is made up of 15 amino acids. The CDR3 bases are TGCAGCGTTGAACTCCAGGGGGTTAGCGCAGATACGCAGTATTTT. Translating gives CSVELQGVSADTQYF.

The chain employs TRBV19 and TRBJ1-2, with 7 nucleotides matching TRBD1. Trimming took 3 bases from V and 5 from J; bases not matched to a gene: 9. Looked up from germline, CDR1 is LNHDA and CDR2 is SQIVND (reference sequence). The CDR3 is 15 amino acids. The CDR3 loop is CASSIFYRGGYGYTF. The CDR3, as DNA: TGTGCCAGTAGTATTTTCTACAGGGGAGGATATGGCTACACCTTC.

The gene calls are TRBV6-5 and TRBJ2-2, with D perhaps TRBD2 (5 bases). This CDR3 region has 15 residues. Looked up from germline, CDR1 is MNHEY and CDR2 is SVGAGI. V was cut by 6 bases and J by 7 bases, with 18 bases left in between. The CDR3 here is CASRTPGIENGELFF. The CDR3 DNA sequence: TGTGCCAGCAGAACGCCGGGAATCGAGAACGGGGAGCTGTTTTTT.

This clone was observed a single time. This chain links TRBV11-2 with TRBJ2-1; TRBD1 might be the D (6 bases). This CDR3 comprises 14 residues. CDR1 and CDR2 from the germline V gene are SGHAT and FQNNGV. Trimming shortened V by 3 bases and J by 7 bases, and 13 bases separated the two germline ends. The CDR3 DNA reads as TGTGCCAGCAGCTTCGTCCAGGGGAGTAATGAGCAGTTCTTC. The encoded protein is CASSFVQGSNEQFF.

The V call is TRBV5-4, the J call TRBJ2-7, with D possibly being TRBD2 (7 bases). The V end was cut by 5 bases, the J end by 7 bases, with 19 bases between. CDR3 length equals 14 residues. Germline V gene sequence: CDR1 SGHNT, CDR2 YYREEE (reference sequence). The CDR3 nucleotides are TGTGCCAGCAGTCAGGGGAGGGGAGCTCGAGAGCAGTACTTC. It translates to CASSQGRGAREQYF.

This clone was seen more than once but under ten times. CDR3 sequence (DNA): TGTGCCAGCAGTTTAGTGGGCAGTAGAACTGCGGCTTTCTTT. Encoded protein: CASSLVGSRTAAFF. The chain links TRBV28 to TRBJ1-1; no clear D gene. The germline CDR1 and CDR2 sequences are MDHEN and SYDVKM. CDR3 length: 14 amino acids. With 2 bases removed from V and 11 bases from J, the gap between germline ends came to 18 bases.

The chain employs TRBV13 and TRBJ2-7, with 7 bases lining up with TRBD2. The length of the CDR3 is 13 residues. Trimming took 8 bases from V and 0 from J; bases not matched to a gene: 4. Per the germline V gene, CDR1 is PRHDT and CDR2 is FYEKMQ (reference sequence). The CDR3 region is CASLASGSYEQYF. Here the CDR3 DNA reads TGTGCCAGCTTGGCTAGCGGCTCCTACGAGCAGTACTTC. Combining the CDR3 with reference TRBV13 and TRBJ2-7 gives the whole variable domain AAGVIQSPRHLIKEKRETATLKCYPIPRHDTVYWYQQGPGQDPQFLISFYEKMQSDKGSIPDRFSAQQFSDYHSELNMSSLELGDSALYFCASLASGSYEQYFGPGTRLTVT.

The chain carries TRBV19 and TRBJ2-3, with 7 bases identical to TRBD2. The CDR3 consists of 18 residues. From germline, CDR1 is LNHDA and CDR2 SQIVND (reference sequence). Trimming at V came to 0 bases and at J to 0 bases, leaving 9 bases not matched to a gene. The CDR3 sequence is CASSIDPRSGWSTDTQYF. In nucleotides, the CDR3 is TGTGCCAGTAGTATAGATCCCCGTAGCGGGTGGAGCACAGATACGCAGTATTTT. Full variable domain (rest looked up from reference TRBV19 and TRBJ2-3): DGGITQSPKYLFRKEGQNVTLSCEQNLNHDAMYWYRQDPGQGLRLIYYSQIVNDFQKGDIAEGYSVSREKKESFPLTVTSAQKNPTAFYLCASSIDPRSGWSTDTQYFGPGTRLTVL.

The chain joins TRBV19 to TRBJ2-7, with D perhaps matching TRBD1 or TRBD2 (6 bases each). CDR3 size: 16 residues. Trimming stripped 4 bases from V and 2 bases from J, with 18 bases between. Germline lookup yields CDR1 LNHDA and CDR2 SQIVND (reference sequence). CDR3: CASSTFEEEGAYEQYF. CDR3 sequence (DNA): TGTGCCAGTAGTACGTTCGAGGAGGAGGGGGCCTACGAGCAGTACTTC.

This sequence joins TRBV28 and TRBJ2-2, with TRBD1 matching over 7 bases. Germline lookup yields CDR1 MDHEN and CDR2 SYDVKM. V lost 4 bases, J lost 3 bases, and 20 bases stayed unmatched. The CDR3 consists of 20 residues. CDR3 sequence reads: CASSSHLRDSNIGDTGELFF. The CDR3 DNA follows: TGTGCCAGCAGTTCCCACCTCCGGGACAGCAATATCGGGGACACCGGGGAGCTGTTTTTT.

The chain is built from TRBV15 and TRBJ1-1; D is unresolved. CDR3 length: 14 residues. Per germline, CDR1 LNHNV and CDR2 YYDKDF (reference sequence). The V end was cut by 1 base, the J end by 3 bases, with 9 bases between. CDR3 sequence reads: CATSRGWVDTEAFF. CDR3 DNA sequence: TGTGCCACCAGCAGAGGATGGGTGGACACTGAAGCTTTCTTT.

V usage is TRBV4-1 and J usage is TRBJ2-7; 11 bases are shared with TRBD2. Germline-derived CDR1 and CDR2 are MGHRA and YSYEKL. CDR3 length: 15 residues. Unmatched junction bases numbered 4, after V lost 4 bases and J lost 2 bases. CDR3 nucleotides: TGCGCCAGCAGCCGGACTAGCGGGCGGACCTACGAGCAGTACTTC. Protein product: CASSRTSGRTYEQYF.

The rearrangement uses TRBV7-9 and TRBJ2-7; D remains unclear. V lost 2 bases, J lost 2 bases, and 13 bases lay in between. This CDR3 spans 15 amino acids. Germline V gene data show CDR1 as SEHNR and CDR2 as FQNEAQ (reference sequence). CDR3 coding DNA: TGTGCCAGCAGCTTACGCACAGATCCTACCTACGAGCAGTACTTC. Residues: CASSLRTDPTYEQYF.

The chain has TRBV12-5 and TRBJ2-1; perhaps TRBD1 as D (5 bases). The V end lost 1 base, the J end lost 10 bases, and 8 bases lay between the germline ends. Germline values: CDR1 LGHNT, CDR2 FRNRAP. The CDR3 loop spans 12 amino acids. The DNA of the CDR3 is TGTGCTAGTGGTTTGGAAGGGGCAGAGCAGTTCTTC. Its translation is CASGLEGAEQFF.

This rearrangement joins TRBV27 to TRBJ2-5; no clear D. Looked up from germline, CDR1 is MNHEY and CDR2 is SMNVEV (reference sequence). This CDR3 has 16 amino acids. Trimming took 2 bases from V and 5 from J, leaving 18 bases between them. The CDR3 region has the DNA TGTGCCAGCAGTTTAGGGAATACACCCCGGGCGGAGACCCAGTACTTC. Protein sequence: CASSLGNTPRAETQYF.

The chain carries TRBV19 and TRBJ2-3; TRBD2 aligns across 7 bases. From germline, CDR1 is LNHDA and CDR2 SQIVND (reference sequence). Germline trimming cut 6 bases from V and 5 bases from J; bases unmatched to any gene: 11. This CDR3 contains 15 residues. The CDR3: CASSLSAGDEDTQYF. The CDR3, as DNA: TGTGCCAGTAGCCTCTCGGCGGGAGATGAAGATACGCAGTATTTT.

The CDR3 loop is CASSPGLAGDNYNEQFF. CDR3 in DNA: TGTGCCAGCAGTCCTGGATTAGCGGGAGACAACTACAATGAGCAGTTCTTC. The chain recombines TRBV27 with TRBJ2-1; 9 nucleotides agree with TRBD2. Germline V lookup: CDR1 MNHEY, CDR2 SMNVEV (reference sequence). Losses at the gene ends were 5 bases for V and 3 bases for J; bases not matched to a gene: 11. The CDR3 is 17 amino acids.

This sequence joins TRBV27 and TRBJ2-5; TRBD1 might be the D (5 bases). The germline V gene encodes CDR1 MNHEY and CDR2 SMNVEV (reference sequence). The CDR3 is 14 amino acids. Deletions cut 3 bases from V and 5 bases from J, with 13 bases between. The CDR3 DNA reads TGTGCCAGCAGTTTCAGGGTAAATTCGGAGACCCAGTACTTC. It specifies CASSFRVNSETQYF.

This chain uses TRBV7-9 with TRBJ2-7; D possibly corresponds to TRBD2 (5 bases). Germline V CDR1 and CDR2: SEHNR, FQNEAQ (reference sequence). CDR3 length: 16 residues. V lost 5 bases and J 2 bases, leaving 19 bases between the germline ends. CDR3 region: CASSGVRGRGPYEQYF. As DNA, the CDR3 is TGTGCCAGCAGCGGGGTCCGAGGGCGCGGTCCCTACGAGCAGTACTTC.